The sequence of this T cell receptor beta chain was determined in a study of blood T cell repertoires in COVID-19. No more than 2 weeks before study entry, exposed participants had met a case of COVID-19. In the original processing: Amplification of reference gene primers provided the estimated nucleated cell counts. Profiled with immunoSEQ multiplex PCR; TCRdb holds only in-frame clones, not every one. The V and J calls and the clone size are those of that table, but D and trimming were determined from the DNA. This sample has fewer than 250,000 clones, with about 80% found just once. This CDR3 spans 14 amino acids. The V gene's germline CDR1 is LNHNV and CDR2 YYDKDF (reference sequence). The ends were cut back, 1 base at V and 0 bases at J, with 6 bases in the middle.

Source material: PBMCs or T cells enriched from blood (not recorded which). This clonotype was sampled from a woman between 50 and 59 years old who had been exposed to COVID-19. The V and J genes are TRBV15 and TRBJ1-2; no definite D call. The DNA for the CDR3 is TGTGCCACCAGCAGAGGGCCGACTAACTATGGCTACACCTTC. Protein sequence: CATSRGPTNYGYTF.